The text below deals with one T cell receptor beta chain. Its antigen is not yet known. The record has no base qualities; no much larger clone is one base away. This record comes from a study of control samples from healthy donors and cancer patients (TCRdb year 2020). The CDR3 has 15 amino acids, counting the end cysteine and phenylalanine. The sequence is cut down to CDR3 DNA, 45 bases in frame from base 1. CDR1 SGHKS and CDR2 YYEKEE are derived from the germline V gene (reference sequence). V and J lose 1 base and 4 bases, and a span of 9 bases separates them. Libraries were constructed by the immunoSEQ multiplex PCR assay. TCRdb retrieved this table from immuneACCESS and kept in-frame rearrangements only. Not all clones are present; in checked studies, unresolved V genes account for under half, and no reason is known for the remainder. The sample data list 70,000 to 100,000 clones, and 90% to 95% of these were observed just once. The biggest ten clones account for under 20% of the sample.

The chain is made from TRBV5-5 and TRBJ1-6; no D segment can be confidently identified. Sequenced sample: blood. The clonotype comes from a man between 45 and 60 years old in good health. For the CDR3, the sequence is CASSLTDYYNSPLHF. The nucleotides are TGTGCCAGCAGCTTGACCGACTATTATAATTCACCCCTCCACTTT.